This T cell receptor (beta chain) came from a study of T cell responses to AZD1222 COVID-19 vaccine. Remarks on this clone: Its antigen is unknown.

Study-level results: Researchers took repertoire samples only after the peak T cell response had come.

Germline lookup yields CDR1 GTSNPN and CDR2 SVGIG (reference sequence). CDR3 length: 13 residues. Trimming took 4 bases from V and 8 from J, leaving 12 bases between them. TCRdb's copy holds only in-frame clones and misses some; the assay was immunoSEQ multiplex PCR. The sample has 120,000 or so clones, 88% seen once; the top ten hold around 5.8%. This clonotype was obtained from an adult in good health. This chain joins TRBV30 and TRBJ1-6; D gene ambiguous. The sequenced sample was peripheral blood, obtained on day 0 of AZD1222 vaccination. DNA for the CDR3: TGTGCCTGGAACGCCTTTGTAGATTCACCCCTCCACTTT. Its translation: CAWNAFVDSPLHF.